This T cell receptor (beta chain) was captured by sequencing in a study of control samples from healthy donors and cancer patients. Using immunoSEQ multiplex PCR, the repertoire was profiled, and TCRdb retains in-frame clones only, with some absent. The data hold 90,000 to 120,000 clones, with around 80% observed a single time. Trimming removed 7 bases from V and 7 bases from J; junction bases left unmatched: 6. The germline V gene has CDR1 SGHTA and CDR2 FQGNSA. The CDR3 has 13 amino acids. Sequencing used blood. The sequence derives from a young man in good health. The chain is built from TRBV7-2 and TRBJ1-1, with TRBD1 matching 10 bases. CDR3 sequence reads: CASTRTGGIEAFF. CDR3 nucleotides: TGTGCCAGCACAAGGACAGGGGGTATTGAAGCTTTCTTT.